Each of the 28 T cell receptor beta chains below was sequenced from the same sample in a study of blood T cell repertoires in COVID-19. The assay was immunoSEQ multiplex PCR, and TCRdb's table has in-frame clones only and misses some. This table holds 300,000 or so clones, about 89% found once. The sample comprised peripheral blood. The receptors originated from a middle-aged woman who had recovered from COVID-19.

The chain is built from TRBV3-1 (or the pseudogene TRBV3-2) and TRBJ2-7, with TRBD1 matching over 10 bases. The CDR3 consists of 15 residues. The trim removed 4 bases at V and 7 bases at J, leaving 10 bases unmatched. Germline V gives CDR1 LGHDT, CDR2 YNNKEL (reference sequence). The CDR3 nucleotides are TGTGCCAGCAGCCTCTCGACAGGGGGCGGTTTGGAGCAGTACTTC. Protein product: CASSLSTGGGLEQYF.

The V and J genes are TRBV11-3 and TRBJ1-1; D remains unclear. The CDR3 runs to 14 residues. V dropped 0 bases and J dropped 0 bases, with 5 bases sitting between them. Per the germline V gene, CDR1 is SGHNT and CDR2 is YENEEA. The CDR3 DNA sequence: TGTGCCAGCAGCTTAGACAATCTGAACACTGAAGCTTTCTTT. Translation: CASSLDNLNTEAFF.

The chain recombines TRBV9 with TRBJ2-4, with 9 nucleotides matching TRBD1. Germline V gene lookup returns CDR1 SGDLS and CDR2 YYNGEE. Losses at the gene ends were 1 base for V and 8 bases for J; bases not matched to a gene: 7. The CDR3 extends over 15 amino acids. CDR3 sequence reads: CASSVRPGQGYIQYF. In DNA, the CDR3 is TGTGCCAGCAGCGTACGCCCGGGACAGGGATACATTCAGTACTTC.

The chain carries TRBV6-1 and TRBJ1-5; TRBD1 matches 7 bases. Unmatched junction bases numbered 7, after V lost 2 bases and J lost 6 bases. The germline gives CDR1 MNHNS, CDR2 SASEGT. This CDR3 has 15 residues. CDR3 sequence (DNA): TGTGCCAGCAGTGAAAGACAGGGATGGGGTCAGCCCCAGCATTTT. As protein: CASSERQGWGQPQHF.

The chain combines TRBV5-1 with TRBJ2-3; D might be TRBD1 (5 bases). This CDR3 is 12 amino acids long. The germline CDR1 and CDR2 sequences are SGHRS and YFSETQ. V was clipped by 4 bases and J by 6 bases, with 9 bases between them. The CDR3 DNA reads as TGCGCCAGCAGCCCCCCAGGGGATACGCAGTATTTT. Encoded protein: CASSPPGDTQYF.

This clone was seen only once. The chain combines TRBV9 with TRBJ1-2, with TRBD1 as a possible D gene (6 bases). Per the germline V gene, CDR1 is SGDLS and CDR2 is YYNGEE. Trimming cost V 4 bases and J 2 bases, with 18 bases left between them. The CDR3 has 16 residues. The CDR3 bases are TGTGCCAGCAGCCCTCTCGGCCCCCAGGGGAACTATGGCTACACCTTC. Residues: CASSPLGPQGNYGYTF.

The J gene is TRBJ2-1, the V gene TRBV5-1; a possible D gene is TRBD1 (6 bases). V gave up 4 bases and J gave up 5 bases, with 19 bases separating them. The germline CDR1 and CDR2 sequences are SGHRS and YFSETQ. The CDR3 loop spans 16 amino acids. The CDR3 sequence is CASSRNRAGFDNEQFF. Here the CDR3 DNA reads TGCGCCAGCAGCCGTAACAGGGCAGGGTTCGACAATGAGCAGTTCTTC.

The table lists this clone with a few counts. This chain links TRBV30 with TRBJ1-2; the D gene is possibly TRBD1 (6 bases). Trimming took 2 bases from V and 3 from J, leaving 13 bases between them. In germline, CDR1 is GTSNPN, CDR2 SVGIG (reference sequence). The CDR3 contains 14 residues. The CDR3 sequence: CAWSPTGFDYGYTF. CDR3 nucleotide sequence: TGTGCCTGGAGTCCTACAGGGTTCGACTATGGCTACACCTTC.

The CDR3 region has the DNA TGCGCCAGCAGCGCCCAGGGGGCTCACACTGAAGCTTTCTTT. Protein product: CASSAQGAHTEAFF. The chain uses TRBV5-1 and TRBJ1-1; 8 bases agree with TRBD1. Germline V gene sequence: CDR1 SGHRS, CDR2 YFSETQ. The junction had 5 bases not matched to a gene; V was cut back by 4 bases and J by 3 bases. The CDR3 extends over 14 amino acids.

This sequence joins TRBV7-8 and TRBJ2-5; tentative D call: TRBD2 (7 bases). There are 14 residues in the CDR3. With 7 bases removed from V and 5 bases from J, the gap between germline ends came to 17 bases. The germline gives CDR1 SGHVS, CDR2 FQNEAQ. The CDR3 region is CASTKTGGLETQYF. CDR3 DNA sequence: TGTGCCAGCACCAAAACGGGGGGCCTGGAGACCCAGTACTTC.

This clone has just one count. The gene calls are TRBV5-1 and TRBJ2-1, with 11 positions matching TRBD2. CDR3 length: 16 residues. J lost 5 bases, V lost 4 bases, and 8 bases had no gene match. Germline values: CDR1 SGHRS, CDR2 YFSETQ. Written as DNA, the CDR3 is TGCGCCAGCAGCCCGTTACTAGCGGGGGCCGACAATGAGCAGTTCTTC. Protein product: CASSPLLAGADNEQFF.

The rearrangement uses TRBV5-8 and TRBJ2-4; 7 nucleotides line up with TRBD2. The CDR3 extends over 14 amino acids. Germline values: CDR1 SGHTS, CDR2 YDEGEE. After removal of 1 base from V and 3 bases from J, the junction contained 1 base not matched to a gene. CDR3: CASSLWGGKNIQYF. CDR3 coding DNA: TGTGCCAGCAGCTTGTGGGGGGGCAAAAACATTCAGTACTTC.

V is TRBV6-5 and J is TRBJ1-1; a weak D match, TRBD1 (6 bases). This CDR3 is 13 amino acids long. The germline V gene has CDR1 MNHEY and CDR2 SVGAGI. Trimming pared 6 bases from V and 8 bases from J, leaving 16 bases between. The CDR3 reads CASSRTGRVEAFF. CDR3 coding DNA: TGTGCCAGCAGCCGAACAGGGAGAGTGGAAGCTTTCTTT.

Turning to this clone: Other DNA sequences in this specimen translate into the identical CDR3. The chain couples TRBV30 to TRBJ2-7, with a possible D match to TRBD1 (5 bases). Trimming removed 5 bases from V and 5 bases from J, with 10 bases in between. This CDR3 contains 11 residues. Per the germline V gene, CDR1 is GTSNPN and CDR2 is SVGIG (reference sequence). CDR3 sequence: CAWAQGHEQYF. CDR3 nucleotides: TGTGCCTGGGCCCAGGGCCACGAGCAGTACTTC.

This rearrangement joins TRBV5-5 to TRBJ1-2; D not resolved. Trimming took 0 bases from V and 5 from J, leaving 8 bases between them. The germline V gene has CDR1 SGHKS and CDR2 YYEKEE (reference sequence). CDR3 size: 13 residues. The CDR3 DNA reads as TGTGCCAGCAGCTTGGTAGGGAGTTATGGCTACACCTTC. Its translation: CASSLVGSYGYTF.

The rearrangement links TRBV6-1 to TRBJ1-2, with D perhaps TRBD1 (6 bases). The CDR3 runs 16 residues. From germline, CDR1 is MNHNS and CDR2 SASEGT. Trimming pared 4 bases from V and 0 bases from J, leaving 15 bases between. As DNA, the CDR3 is TGTGCCAGCAGTGGCCTCGGGGACACGACTAACTATGGCTACACCTTC. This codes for CASSGLGDTTNYGYTF.

The CDR3 is CAWTLSRTGLMNTEAFF. In DNA form, the CDR3 reads TGTGCCTGGACCCTCTCCCGGACAGGGCTTATGAACACTGAAGCTTTCTTT. V gene TRBV30 combines with J gene TRBJ1-1; 8 bases are a match to TRBD1. Germline-derived CDR1 and CDR2 are GTSNPN and SVGIG (reference sequence). The CDR3 loop spans 17 amino acids. The junction had 13 bases not matched to a gene; V was cut back by 4 bases and J by 0 bases. The full variable domain, rest sourced from reference TRBV30 and TRBJ1-1, is SQTIHQWPATLVQPVGSPLSLECTVEGTSNPNLYWYRQAAGRGLQLLFYSVGIGQISSEVPQNLSASRPQDRQFILSSKKLLLSDSGFYLCAWTLSRTGLMNTEAFFGQGTRLTVV.

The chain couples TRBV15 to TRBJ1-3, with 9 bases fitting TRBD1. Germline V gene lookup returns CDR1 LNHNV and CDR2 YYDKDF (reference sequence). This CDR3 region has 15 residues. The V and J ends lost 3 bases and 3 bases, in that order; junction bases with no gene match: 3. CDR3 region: CATSRDRGYGNTIYF. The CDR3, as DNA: TGTGCCACCAGCAGGGACAGGGGATATGGAAACACCATATATTTT. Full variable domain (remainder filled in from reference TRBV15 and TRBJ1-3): DAMVIQNPRYQVTQFGKPVTLSCSQTLNHNVMYWYQQKSSQAPKLLFHYYDKDFNNEADTPDNFQSRRPNTSFCFLDIRSPGLGDTAMYLCATSRDRGYGNTIYFGEGSWLTVV.

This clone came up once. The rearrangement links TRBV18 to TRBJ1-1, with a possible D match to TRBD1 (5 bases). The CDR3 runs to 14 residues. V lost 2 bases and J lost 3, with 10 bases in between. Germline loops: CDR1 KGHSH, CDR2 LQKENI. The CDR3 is CASSPVGGDTEAFF. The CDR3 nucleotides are TGTGCCAGCTCACCAGTCGGAGGGGACACTGAAGCTTTCTTT.

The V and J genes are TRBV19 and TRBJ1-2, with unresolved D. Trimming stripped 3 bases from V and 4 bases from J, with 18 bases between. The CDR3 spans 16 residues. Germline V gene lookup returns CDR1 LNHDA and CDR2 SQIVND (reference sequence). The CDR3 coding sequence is TGTGCCAGTAGTATCCAGTACCCACAGATAATCTATGGCTACACCTTC. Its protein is CASSIQYPQIIYGYTF. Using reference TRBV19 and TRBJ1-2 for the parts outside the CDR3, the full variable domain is DGGITQSPKYLFRKEGQNVTLSCEQNLNHDAMYWYRQDPGQGLRLIYYSQIVNDFQKGDIAEGYSVSREKKESFPLTVTSAQKNPTAFYLCASSIQYPQIIYGYTFGSGTRLTVV.

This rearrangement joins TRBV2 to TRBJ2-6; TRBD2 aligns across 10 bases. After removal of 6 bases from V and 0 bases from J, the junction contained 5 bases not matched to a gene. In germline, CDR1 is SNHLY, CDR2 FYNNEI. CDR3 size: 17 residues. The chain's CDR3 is CASRLSGGASGANVLTF. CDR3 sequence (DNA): TGTGCCAGCAGGCTCAGCGGGGGGGCCTCTGGGGCCAACGTCCTGACTTTC. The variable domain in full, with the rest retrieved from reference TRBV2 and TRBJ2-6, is EPEVTQTPSHQVTQMGQEVILRCVPISNHLYFYWYRQILGQKVEFLVSFYNNEISEKSEIFDDQFSVERPDGSNFTLKIRSTKLEDSAMYFCASRLSGGASGANVLTFGAGSRLTVL.

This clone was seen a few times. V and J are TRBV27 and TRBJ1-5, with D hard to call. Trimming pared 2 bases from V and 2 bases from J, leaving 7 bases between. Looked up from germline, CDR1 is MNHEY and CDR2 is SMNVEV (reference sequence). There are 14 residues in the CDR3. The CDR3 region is CASSLKTGNQPQHF. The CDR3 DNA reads TGTGCCAGCAGTTTAAAGACTGGCAATCAGCCCCAGCATTTT.

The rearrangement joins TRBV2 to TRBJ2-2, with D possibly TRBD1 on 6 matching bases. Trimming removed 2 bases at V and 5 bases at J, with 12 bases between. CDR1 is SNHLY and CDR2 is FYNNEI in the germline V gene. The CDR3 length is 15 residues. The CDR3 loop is CASSERGLVTGELFF. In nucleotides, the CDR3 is TGTGCCAGCAGTGAAAGGGGGTTAGTAACCGGGGAGCTGTTTTTT.

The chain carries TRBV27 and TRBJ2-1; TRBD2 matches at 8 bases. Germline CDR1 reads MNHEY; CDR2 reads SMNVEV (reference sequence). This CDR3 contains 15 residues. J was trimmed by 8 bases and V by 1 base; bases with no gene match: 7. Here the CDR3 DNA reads TGTGCCAGCAGTTTATTGGGACTAGGCTCCTATGAGCAGTTCTTC. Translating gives CASSLLGLGSYEQFF.

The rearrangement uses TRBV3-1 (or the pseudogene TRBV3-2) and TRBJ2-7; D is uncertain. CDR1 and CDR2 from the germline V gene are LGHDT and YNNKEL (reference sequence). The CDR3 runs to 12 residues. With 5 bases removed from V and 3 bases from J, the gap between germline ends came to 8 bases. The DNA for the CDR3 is TGTGCCAGCAGCTATTATAGCTACGAGCAGTACTTC. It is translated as CASSYYSYEQYF.

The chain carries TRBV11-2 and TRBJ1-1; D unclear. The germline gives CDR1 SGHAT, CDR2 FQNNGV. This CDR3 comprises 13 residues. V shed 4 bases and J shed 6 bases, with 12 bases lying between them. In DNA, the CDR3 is TGTGCCAGCAGCTCCCTCATGAGCGCTGAAGCTTTCTTT. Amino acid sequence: CASSSLMSAEAFF.

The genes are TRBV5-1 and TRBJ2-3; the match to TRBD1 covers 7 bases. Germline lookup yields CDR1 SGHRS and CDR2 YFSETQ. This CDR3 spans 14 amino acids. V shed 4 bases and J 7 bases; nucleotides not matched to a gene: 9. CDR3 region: CASSLGKQGHTQYF. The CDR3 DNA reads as TGCGCCAGCAGCCTGGGAAAACAGGGGCATACGCAGTATTTT.

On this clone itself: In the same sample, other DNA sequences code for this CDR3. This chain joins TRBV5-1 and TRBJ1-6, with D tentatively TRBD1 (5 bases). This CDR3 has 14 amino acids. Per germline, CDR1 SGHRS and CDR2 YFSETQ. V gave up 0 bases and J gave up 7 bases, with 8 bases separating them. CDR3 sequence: CASSLAGYNSPLHF. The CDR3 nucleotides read TGCGCCAGCAGCTTGGCAGGGTACAATTCACCCCTCCACTTT.